This paragraph reports one T cell receptor (beta chain). What it recognizes is unknown. Repertoires were generated with immunoSEQ multiplex PCR, while TCRdb's copy carries only in-frame clones and drops some. The repertoire holds 100,000 to 140,000 clones, with 70% to 90% as singletons. Second-dose groups at about 4 or about 12 weeks were pooled. CDR1 is KGHSH, CDR2 LQKENI, per germline. This CDR3 has 15 amino acids. Deletions cut 2 bases from V and 4 bases from J, with 12 bases between. The data were obtained in a study of T cell responses to AZD1222 COVID-19 vaccine. Notes on the study in general: Baseline antibody screening turned up just a handful of seropositive AZD1222 recipients. The donor cohort was predominantly white British with a female majority, and clonal diversity may have been underestimated.

The gene calls are TRBV18 and TRBJ2-1; D may correspond to TRBD1 or TRBD2 (5 bases each). Sequenced here: peripheral blood, sampled 28 days after the second AZD1222 dose. The receptor was isolated from an adult who received the AZD1222 COVID-19 vaccine. The CDR3, as DNA: TGTGCCAGCTCACCAGGGGGTACGGTGTACAATGAGCAGTTCTTC. Protein sequence: CASSPGGTVYNEQFF.